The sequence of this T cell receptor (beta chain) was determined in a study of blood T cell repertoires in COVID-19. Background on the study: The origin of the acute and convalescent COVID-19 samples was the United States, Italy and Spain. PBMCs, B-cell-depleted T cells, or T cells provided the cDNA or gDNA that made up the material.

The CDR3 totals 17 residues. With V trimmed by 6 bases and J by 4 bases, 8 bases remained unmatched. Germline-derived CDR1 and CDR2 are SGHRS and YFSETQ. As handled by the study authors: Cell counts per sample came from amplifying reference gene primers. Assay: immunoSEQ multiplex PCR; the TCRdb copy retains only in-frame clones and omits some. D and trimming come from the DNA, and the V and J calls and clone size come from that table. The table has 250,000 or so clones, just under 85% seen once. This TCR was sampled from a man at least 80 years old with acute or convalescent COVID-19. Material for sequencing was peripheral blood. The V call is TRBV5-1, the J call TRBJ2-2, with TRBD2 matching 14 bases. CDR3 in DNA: TGCGCCAGCAAAAGACTAGCGGGAGGGCCCAGCACCGGGGAGCTGTTTTTT. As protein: CASKRLAGGPSTGELFF.